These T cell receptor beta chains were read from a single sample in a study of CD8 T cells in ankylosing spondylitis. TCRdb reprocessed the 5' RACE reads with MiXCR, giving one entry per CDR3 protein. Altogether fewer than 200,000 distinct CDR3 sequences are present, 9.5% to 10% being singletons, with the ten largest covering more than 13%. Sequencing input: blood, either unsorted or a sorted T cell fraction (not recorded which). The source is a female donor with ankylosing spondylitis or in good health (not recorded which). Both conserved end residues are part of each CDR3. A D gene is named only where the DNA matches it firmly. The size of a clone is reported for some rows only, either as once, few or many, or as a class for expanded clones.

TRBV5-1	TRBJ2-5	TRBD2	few	CASSTGTSDQETQYF	TGCGCCAGCAGCACGGGGACTAGCGACCAAGAGACCCAGTACTTC
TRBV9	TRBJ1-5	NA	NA	CASSVDQGNQPQHF	TGTGCCAGCAGCGTAGACCAGGGCAATCAGCCCCAGCATTTT
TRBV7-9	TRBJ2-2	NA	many	CASSSRDKNTGELFF	TGTGCCAGCAGCTCCCGGGACAAAAACACCGGGGAGCTGTTTTTT
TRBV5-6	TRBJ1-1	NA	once	CASSSGTLTGNTEAFF	TGTGCCAGCAGTTCCGGGACACTCACGGGGAACACTGAAGCTTTCTTT
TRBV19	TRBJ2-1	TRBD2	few	CASRHPSSSGRKYEQFF	TGTGCCAGTAGGCACCCCAGTAGTAGCGGGAGGAAATATGAGCAGTTCTTC
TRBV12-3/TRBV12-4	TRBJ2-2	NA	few	CASSFRSNTGELFF	TGTGCCAGCAGTTTTCGCAGCAACACCGGGGAGCTGTTTTTT
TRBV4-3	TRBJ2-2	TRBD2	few	CASSQVVAGAFGGELFF	TGCGCCAGCAGCCAAGTAGTGGCGGGAGCGTTTGGCGGGGAGCTGTTTTTT
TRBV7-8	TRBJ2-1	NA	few	CASSGRTHNEQFF	TGTGCCAGCAGCGGGCGAACCCACAATGAGCAGTTCTTC
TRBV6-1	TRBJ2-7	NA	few	CASSITADFSYEQYF	TGTGCCAGCAGCATCACTGCAGACTTTTCCTACGAGCAGTACTTC
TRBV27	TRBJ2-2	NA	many	CASSLGAATGELFF	TGTGCCAGCAGTTTGGGGGCGGCGACCGGGGAGCTGTTTTTT
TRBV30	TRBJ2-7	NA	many	CAWSGVSHEQYF	TGTGCCTGGAGTGGCGTTAGCCACGAGCAGTACTTC
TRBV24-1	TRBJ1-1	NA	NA	CATSGRGLNTEAFF	TGTGCCACCAGTGGGAGGGGATTGAACACTGAAGCTTTCTTT
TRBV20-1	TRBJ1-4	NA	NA	CSARERGAYEKLFF	TGCAGTGCTAGAGAGAGGGGGGCGTACGAAAAACTGTTTTTT
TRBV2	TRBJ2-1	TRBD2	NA	CASSESLAGIRFF	TGTGCCAGCAGTGAAAGTCTAGCGGGAATTCGGTTCTTC
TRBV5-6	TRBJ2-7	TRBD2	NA	CASSLFLLAGGKTYEQYF	TGTGCCAGCAGCTTGTTTTTGCTAGCGGGAGGGAAGACTTACGAGCAGTACTTC
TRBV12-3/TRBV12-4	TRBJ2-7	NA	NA	CASSTNQEQYF	TGTGCCAGCAGTACCAATCAAGAGCAGTACTTC
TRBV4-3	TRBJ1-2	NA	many	CASSRSRRDIVNYGYTF	TGCGCCAGCAGCCGGTCACGAAGGGACATTGTGAACTATGGCTACACCTTC
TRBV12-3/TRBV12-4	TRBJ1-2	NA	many	CASSPGGTDGYTF	TGTGCCAGCAGCCCTGGGGGAACTGATGGCTACACCTTC
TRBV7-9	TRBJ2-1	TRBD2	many	CASSDSGSDHNEQFF	TGTGCCAGCAGCGATAGCGGGTCAGACCACAATGAGCAGTTCTTC
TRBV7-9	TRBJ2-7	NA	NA	CASSSSGGSDEQYF	TGTGCCAGCAGCTCCTCCGGGGGCAGCGACGAGCAGTACTTC
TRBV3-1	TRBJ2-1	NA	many	CASSPTVTDNEQFF	TGTGCCAGCAGCCCGACTGTGACGGACAATGAGCAGTTCTTC
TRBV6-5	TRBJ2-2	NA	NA	CASSYDETGELFF	TGTGCCAGCAGTTACGACGAGACCGGGGAGCTGTTTTTT
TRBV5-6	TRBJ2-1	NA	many	CASSSGPADEQFF	TGTGCCAGCAGCTCGGGCCCAGCCGATGAGCAGTTCTTC
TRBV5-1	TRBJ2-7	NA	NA	CASSFGQQLSYEQYF	TGCGCCAGCAGCTTTGGACAACAACTTTCATACGAGCAGTACTTC
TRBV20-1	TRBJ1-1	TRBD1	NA	CSAPHRGMNTEAFF	TGCAGTGCACCCCACAGGGGGATGAACACTGAAGCTTTCTTT
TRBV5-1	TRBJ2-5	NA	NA	CASSLTVEETQYF	TGCGCCAGCAGCTTGACGGTAGAAGAGACCCAGTACTTC
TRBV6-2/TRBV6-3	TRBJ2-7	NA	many	CASSYGNLEQYF	TGTGCCAGCAGTTACGGGAACTTGGAGCAGTACTTC
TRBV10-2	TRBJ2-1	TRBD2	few	CASSEQRGSYNEQFF	TGCGCCAGCAGTGAACAGCGGGGGTCCTACAATGAGCAGTTCTTC
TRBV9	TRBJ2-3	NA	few	CASSGRDTRDTQYF	TGTGCCAGCAGCGGGCGGGACACCCGCGATACGCAGTATTTT
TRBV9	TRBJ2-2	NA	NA	CASSVDPKLGSGELFF	TGTGCCAGCAGCGTAGACCCGAAGCTCGGTTCCGGGGAGCTGTTTTTT
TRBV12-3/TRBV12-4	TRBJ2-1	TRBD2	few	CASTQTSGRAYEQFF	TGTGCCAGCACCCAGACTAGCGGGAGGGCCTATGAGCAGTTCTTC
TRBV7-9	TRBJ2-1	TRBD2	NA	CASKGTSGSRSYNEQFF	TGTGCCAGCAAAGGGACTAGCGGGAGTCGGTCCTACAATGAGCAGTTCTTC
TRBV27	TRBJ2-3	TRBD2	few	CASSLTSGRVPSTDTQYF	TGTGCCAGCAGTTTGACTAGCGGGAGAGTTCCTAGCACAGATACGCAGTATTTT
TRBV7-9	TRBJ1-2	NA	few	CASSNGGDYGYTF	TGTGCCAGCAGTAATGGGGGGGACTATGGCTACACCTTC
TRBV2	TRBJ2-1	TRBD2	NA	CASSTSGKISYNEQFF	TGTGCCAGCAGTACTAGCGGAAAAATCTCCTACAATGAGCAGTTCTTC
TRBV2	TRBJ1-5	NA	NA	CASRGGQPQHF	TGTGCCAGCAGGGGTGGTCAGCCCCAGCATTTT
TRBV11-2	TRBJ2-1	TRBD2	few	CASSLVSPSGGRLSSYNEQFF	TGTGCCAGCAGCTTAGTTTCCCCATCAGGCGGGAGGCTGAGCTCCTACAATGAGCAGTTCTTC
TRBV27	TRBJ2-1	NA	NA	CASSPSAAAYNEQFF	TGTGCCAGCAGTCCCTCCGCGGCCGCCTACAATGAGCAGTTCTTC
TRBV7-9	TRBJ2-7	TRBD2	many	CASSLAGLVGLEQYF	TGTGCCAGCAGCTTAGCAGGACTAGTGGGCCTCGAGCAGTACTTC
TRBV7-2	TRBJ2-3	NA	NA	CASSLAPAWEFVITDTQYF	TGTGCCAGCAGCTTAGCCCCGGCGTGGGAGTTTGTAATAACAGATACGCAGTATTTT
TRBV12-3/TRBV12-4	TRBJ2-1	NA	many	CASSPPTGNEQFF	TGTGCCAGCAGTCCTCCCACAGGGAACGAGCAGTTCTTC